A selection of T cell receptor beta chains follows, all from one sample in a study of blood T cells in healthy people across ages. TCRdb itself ran the 5' RACE reads through MiXCR, one entry per CDR3 protein. This table holds over 500,000 distinct CDR3 sequences, around 52% found once. The specimen sequenced was blood. The receptors were sampled from a woman older than 75 in good health. Both conserved end residues are part of each CDR3. D genes are given only for firm matches.

V gene,D gene,J gene,CDR3 protein
TRBV9,-,TRBJ1-6,CASSVAAGTYSPLHF
TRBV2,-,TRBJ2-7,CASSFGSSTYEQYF
TRBV5-1,-,TRBJ2-5,CASRSQGGFEETQYF
TRBV12-3/TRBV12-4,-,TRBJ2-3,CASTPSVMAQDTQYF
TRBV20-1,-,TRBJ1-1,CSARESLISNTEAFF
TRBV27,TRBD1,TRBJ2-7,CASLTLGTGAPYEQYF
TRBV7-9,-,TRBJ1-4,CASSLDRAGLNEKLFF
TRBV12-3/TRBV12-4,TRBD1,TRBJ2-4,CVSRDSPWDKQYF
TRBV7-2,-,TRBJ2-7,CASSRDLYEQYF
TRBV20-1,-,TRBJ2-6,CSASRHATILSGANVLTF
TRBV5-1,-,TRBJ1-2,CASSLAAGTYGYTF
TRBV3-1,-,TRBJ2-5,CASSQEKVRHEQETQYF
TRBV20-1,TRBD2,TRBJ2-1,CSVSGTSALRGQFF
TRBV15,TRBD1,TRBJ2-1,CATSRSPGQGVSNEQFF
TRBV7-2,-,TRBJ2-4,CASRSGEECEQYF
TRBV3-1,-,TRBJ2-6,CASSRSTQSGANVLTF
TRBV7-2,-,TRBJ2-1,CASSEGSAPYNEQFF
TRBV29-1,-,TRBJ2-6,CSVRMTGANVLTF
TRBV20-1,TRBD2,TRBJ2-1,CSASGGGTYNEQFF
TRBV20-1,TRBD1,TRBJ2-1,CSATPGQGAHEQFF
TRBV7-9,TRBD2,TRBJ2-7,CASSFYRSGGHDIYEQYF
TRBV5-6,-,TRBJ1-2,CASSLGKDGYTF
TRBV19,-,TRBJ2-7,CASSMVGGKNEQYF
TRBV7-2,-,TRBJ1-2,CANSLVVSGYTF
TRBV20-1,-,TRBJ1-1,CSASPQLNTEAFF
TRBV4-2,TRBD2,TRBJ2-1,CASRHEAGENYNEQFF
TRBV2,-,-,CASVFYNEQYF